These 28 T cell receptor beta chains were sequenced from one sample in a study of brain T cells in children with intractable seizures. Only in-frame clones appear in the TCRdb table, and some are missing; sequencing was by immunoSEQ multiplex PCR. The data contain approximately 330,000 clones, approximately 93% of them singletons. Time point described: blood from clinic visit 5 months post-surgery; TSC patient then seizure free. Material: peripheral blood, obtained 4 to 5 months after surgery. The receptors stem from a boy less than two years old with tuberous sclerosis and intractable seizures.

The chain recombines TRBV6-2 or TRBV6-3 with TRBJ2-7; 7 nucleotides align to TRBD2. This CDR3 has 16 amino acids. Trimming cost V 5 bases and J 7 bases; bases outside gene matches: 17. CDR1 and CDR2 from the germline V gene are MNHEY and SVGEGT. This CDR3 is CASSPARTSSRWEQYF. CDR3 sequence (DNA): TGTGCCAGCAGTCCCGCTAGGACTAGTTCTCGGTGGGAGCAGTACTTC.

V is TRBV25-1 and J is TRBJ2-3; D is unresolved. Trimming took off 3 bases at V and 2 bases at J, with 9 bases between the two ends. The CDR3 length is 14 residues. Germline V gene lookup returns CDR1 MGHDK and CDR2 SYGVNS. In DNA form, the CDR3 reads TGTGCCAGCAGTGACAACGGCTTCACAGATACGCAGTATTTT. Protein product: CASSDNGFTDTQYF. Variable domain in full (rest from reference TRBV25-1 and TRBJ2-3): EADIYQTPRYLVIGTGKKITLECSQTMGHDKMYWYQQDPGMELHLIHYSYGVNSTEKGDLSSESTVSRIRTEHFPLTLESARPSHTSQYLCASSDNGFTDTQYFGPGTRLTVL.

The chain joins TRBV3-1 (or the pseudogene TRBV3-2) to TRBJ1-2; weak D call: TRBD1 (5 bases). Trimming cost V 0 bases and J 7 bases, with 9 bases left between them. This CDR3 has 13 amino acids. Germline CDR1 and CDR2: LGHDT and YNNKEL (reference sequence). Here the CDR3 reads CASSQEGQGGYTF. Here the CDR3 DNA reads TGTGCCAGCAGCCAAGAGGGCCAGGGTGGCTACACCTTC.

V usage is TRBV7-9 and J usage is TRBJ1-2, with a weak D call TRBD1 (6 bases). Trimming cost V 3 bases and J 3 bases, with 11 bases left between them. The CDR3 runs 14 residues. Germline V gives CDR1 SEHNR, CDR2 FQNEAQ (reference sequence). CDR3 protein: CASSFQQGHYGYTF. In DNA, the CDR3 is TGTGCCAGCAGCTTCCAACAGGGTCACTATGGCTACACCTTC.

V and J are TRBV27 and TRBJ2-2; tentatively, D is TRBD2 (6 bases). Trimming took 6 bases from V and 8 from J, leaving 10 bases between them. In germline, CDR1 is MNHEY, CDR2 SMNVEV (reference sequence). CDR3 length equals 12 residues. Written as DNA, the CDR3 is TGTGCCAGCAGCCATGCGGGAGGGGAGCTGTTTTTT. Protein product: CASSHAGGELFF.

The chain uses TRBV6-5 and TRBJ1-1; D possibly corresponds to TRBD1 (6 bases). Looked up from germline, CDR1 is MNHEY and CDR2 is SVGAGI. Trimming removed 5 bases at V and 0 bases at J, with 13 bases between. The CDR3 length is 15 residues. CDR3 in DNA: TGTGCCAGCAGTAGAACCGGGACACTGAACACTGAAGCTTTCTTT. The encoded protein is CASSRTGTLNTEAFF.

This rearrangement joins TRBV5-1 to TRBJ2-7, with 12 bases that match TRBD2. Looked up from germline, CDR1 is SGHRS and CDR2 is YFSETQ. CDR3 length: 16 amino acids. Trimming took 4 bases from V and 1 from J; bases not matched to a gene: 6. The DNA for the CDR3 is TGCGCCAGCAGCAAGAGGACTAGCGGGGATTCCTACGAGCAGTACTTC. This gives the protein CASSKRTSGDSYEQYF.

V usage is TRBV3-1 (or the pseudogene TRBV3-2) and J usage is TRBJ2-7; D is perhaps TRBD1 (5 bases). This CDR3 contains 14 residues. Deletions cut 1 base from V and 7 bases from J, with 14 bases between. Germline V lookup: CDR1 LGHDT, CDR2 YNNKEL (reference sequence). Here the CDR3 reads CASSQGKGLGEQYF. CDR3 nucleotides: TGTGCCAGCAGCCAAGGCAAGGGGTTGGGTGAGCAGTACTTC.

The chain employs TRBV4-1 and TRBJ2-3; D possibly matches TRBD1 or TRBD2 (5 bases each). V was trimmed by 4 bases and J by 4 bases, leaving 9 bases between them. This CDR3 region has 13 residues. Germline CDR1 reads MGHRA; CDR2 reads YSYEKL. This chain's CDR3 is CASSPLGADTQYF. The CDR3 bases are TGCGCCAGCAGCCCCCTGGGGGCAGATACGCAGTATTTT.

The CDR3 sequence: CASSLAFGTGWSHEQYF. The CDR3 bases are TGTGCCAGCAGCTTAGCCTTCGGGACAGGATGGTCTCACGAGCAGTACTTC. This sequence joins TRBV7-9 and TRBJ2-7; 8 nucleotides align to TRBD1. The CDR3 covers 17 residues. From germline, CDR1 is SEHNR and CDR2 FQNEAQ (reference sequence). J was trimmed by 5 bases and V by 0 bases; bases with no gene match: 12.

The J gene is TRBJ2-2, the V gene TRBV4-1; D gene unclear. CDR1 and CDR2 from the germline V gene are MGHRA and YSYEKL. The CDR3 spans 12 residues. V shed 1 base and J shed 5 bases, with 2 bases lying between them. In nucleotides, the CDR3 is TGCGCCAGCAGCCAAGTGACCGGGGAGCTGTTTTTT. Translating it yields CASSQVTGELFF.

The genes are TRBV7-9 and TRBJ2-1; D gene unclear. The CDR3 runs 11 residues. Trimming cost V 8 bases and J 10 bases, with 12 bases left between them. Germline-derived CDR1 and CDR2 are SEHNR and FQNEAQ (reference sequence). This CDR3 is CASQALEEQFF. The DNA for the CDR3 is TGTGCCAGCCAAGCGTTAGAGGAGCAGTTCTTC.

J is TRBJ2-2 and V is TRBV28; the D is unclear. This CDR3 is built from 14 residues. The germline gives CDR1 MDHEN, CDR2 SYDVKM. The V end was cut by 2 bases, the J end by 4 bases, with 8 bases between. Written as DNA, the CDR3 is TGTGCCAGCAGTTTAACGGGCTCCACCGGGGAGCTGTTTTTT. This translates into CASSLTGSTGELFF.

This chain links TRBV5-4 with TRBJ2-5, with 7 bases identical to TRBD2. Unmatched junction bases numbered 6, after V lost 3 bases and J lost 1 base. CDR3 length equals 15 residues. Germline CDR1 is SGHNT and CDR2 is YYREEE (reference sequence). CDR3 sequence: CASSSSGEIQETQYF. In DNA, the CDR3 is TGTGCCAGCAGCTCGAGCGGGGAAATCCAAGAGACCCAGTACTTC.

CDR3 DNA: TGCGCCAGCAGGGGGGCACCTAATGAAAAACTGTTTTTT. The encoded protein is CASRGAPNEKLFF. The gene calls are TRBV5-1 and TRBJ1-4, with TRBD1 as a possible D gene (6 bases). V was cut by 5 bases and J by 3 bases, with 8 bases left in between. Germline V gives CDR1 SGHRS, CDR2 YFSETQ. The CDR3 has 13 amino acids.

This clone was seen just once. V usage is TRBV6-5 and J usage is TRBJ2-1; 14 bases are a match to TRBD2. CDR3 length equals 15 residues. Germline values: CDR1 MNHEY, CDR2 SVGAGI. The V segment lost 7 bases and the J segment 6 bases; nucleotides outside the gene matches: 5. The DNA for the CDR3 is TGTGCCAGCACCAGGACTAGCGGGAGGCTCAATGAGCAGTTCTTC. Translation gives CASTRTSGRLNEQFF.

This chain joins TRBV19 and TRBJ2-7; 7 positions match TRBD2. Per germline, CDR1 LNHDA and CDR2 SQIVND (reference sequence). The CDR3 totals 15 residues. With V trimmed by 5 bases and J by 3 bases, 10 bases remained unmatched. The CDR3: CASSQGPGRGYEQYF. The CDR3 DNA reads TGTGCCAGTAGTCAAGGGCCGGGGAGGGGCTACGAGCAGTACTTC.

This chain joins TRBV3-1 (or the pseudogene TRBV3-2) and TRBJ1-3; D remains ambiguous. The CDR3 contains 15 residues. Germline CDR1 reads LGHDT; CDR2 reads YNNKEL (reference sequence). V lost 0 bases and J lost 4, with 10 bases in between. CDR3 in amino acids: CASSQEQLLGNTIYF. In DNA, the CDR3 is TGTGCCAGCAGCCAAGAACAACTTCTAGGAAACACCATATATTTT.

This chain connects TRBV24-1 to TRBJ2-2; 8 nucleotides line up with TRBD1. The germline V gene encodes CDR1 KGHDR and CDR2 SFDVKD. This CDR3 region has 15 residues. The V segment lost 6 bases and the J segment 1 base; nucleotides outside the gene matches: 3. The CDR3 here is CATSLGTGNTGELFF. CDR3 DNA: TGTGCCACCAGTTTGGGGACAGGGAACACCGGGGAGCTGTTTTTT.

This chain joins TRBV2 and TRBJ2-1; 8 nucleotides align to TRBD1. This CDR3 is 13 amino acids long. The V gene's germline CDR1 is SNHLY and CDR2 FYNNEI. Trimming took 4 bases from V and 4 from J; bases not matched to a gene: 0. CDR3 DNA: TGTGCCAGCAGTGGGGACAGGTACAATGAGCAGTTCTTC. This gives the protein CASSGDRYNEQFF.

The CDR3 coding sequence is TGTGCCAGCGGACGCGGTCAGGCTGGCATGAACACTGAAGCTTTCTTT. Protein: CASGRGQAGMNTEAFF. The chain joins TRBV10-3 to TRBJ1-1; D unclear. Trimming removed 10 bases at V and 0 bases at J, with 21 bases between. The CDR3 runs 16 residues. Germline assignment: CDR1 ENHRY and CDR2 SYGVKD.

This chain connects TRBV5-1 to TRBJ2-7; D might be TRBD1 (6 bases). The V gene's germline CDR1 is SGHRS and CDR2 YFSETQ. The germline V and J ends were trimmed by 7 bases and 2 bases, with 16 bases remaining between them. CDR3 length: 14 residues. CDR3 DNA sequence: TGCGCCAGCCGCGACGCAACAGGGCCCTACGAGCAGTACTTC. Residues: CASRDATGPYEQYF.

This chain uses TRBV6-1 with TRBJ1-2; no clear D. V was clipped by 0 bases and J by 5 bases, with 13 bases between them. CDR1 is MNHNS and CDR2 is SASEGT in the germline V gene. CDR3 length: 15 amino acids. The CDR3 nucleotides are TGTGCCAGCAGTGAAGCGCTGACGGCAAGATATGGCTACACCTTC. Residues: CASSEALTARYGYTF.

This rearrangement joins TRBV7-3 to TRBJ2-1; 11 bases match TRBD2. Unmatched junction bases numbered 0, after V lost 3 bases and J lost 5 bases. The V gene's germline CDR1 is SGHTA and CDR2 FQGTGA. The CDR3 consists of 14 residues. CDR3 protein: CASSLGLADNEQFF. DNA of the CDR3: TGTGCCAGCAGCTTGGGACTAGCGGACAATGAGCAGTTCTTC.

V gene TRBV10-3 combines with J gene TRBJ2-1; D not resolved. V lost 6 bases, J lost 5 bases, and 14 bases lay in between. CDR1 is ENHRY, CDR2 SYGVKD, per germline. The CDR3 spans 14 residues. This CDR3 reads CAISDSMFNNEQFF. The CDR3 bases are TGTGCCATCAGCGACTCGATGTTCAACAATGAGCAGTTCTTC.

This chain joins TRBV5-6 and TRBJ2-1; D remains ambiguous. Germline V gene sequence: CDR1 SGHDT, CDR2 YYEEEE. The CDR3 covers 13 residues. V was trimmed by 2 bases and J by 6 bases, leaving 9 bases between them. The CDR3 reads CASSFRATNEQFF. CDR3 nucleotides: TGTGCCAGCAGCTTTAGGGCTACCAATGAGCAGTTCTTC.

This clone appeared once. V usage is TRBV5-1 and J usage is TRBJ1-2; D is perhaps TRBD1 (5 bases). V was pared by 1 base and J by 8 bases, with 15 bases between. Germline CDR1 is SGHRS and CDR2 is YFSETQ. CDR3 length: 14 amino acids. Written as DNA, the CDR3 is TGCGCCAGCAGCTTGCTCGGCAGGGAGGGAGGCTACACCTTC. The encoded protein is CASSLLGREGGYTF.

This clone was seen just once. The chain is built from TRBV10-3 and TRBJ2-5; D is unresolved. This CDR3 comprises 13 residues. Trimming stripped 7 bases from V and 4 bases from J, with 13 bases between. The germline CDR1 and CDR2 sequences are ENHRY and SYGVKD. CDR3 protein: CAINVGLRETQYF. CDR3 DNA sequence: TGTGCCATCAACGTTGGGTTACGAGAGACCCAGTACTTC.